The present entry profiles one T cell receptor beta chain with its context. The sample is drawn from a study of Ad26.COV2.S vaccination and SARS-CoV-2 variants. Generated by immunoSEQ multiplex PCR, the TCRdb table keeps only in-frame clones and is missing some. The repertoire includes about 350,000 clones, approximately 90% of them detected once, and 5% sits in the top ten. Germline V gene sequence: CDR1 ENHRY, CDR2 SYGVKD. The CDR3 extends over 17 amino acids. V trimming: 3 bases; J trimming: 0 bases; junction bases outside the gene matches: 5. This sample's treatment: some 20 received Ad26.COV2.S at low or high dose, single or two shots; 5 received placebo; per-sample allocation not given. Day 63 after the first injection of vaccine or placebo was the sampling time.

The source was peripheral blood, collected in a trial of Ad26.COV2.S vaccine versus placebo. The chain has TRBV10-3 and TRBJ2-1, with 10 nucleotides matching TRBD2. This TCR was recovered from a person aged 18-60 years who received the Ad26.COV2.S COVID-19 vaccine or a placebo. The CDR3 reads CAISERTSGASYNEQFF. The CDR3 nucleotides read TGTGCCATCAGTGAACGGACTAGCGGAGCCTCCTACAATGAGCAGTTCTTC.